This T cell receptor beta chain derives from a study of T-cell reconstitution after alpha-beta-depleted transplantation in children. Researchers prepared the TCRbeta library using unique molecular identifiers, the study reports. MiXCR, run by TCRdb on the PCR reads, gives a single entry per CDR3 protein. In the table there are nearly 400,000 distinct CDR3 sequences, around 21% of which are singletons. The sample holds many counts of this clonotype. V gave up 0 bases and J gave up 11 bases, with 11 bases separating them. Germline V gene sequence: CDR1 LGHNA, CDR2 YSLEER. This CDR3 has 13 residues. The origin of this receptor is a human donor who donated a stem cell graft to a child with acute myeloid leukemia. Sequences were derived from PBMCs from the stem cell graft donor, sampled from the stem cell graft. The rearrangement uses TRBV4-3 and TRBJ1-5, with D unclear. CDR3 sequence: CASSQDAGAAQHF. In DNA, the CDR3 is TGCGCCAGCAGCCAAGATGCCGGAGCGGCCCAGCATTTT.